Listed below are T cell receptor beta chains from one sample, sequenced in a study of CXCR3-negative and CXCR3-positive naive CD8 T cells. Reprocessing the 5' RACE reads, TCRdb reports a single entry for every CDR3 protein and omits DNA. The sample holds around 140,000 distinct CDR3 sequences. Sequencing used naive CXCR3- CD8+ T cells from blood. The receptor source for this set is a human donor in good health. Some clones in this sample may be carry-over from other donors' samples. CDR3s include the opening cysteine and the closing phenylalanine or tryptophan.

J gene: TRBJ2-2; V gene: TRBV4-3; CDR3 protein: CASRKSQGTGELFF
J gene: TRBJ2-7; V gene: TRBV28; CDR3 protein: CASTLTDRAYEQYF
J gene: TRBJ2-5; V gene: TRBV7-9; CDR3 protein: CASSLFSGGQETQYF
J gene: TRBJ1-1; V gene: TRBV7-2; CDR3 protein: CASSFWMDTEAFF
J gene: TRBJ2-7; V gene: TRBV10-2; CDR3 protein: CASSGPETSGTPGEQYF
J gene: TRBJ2-1; V gene: TRBV11-1; CDR3 protein: CASSLWLANEGEQFF
J gene: TRBJ2-1; V gene: TRBV29-1; CDR3 protein: CSVEGAGGPDNEQFF
J gene: TRBJ2-7; V gene: TRBV12-3/TRBV12-4; CDR3 protein: CASRPDGGGSYEQYF
J gene: TRBJ2-7; V gene: TRBV7-8; CDR3 protein: CASSSQTDSYEQYF
J gene: TRBJ2-7; V gene: TRBV27; CDR3 protein: CASSPRDRVSYEQYF
J gene: TRBJ1-6; V gene: TRBV21-1; CDR3 protein: CASSKVSPLHF
J gene: TRBJ1-1; V gene: TRBV6-4; CDR3 protein: CASSDTMNTEAFF
J gene: TRBJ2-2; V gene: TRBV4-1; CDR3 protein: CASSPPGHPAGELFF
J gene: TRBJ2-1; V gene: TRBV7-9; CDR3 protein: CASSRRTSGSSYNEQFF
J gene: TRBJ2-7; V gene: TRBV5-1; CDR3 protein: CASSTIGQGAYEQYF
J gene: TRBJ2-7; V gene: TRBV13; CDR3 protein: CASSPSPGLSSYEQYF
J gene: TRBJ2-7; V gene: TRBV28; CDR3 protein: CASSFARSSYEQYF
J gene: TRBJ2-2; V gene: TRBV29-1; CDR3 protein: CSVEDRAGVNTGELFF
J gene: TRBJ2-5; V gene: TRBV29-1; CDR3 protein: CSVEGGRVMEETQYF
J gene: TRBJ2-5; V gene: TRBV7-9; CDR3 protein: CASSDRLALLNQETQYF
J gene: TRBJ2-3; V gene: TRBV5-1; CDR3 protein: CASSYIGNTDTQYF
J gene: TRBJ2-5; V gene: TRBV7-9; CDR3 protein: CASSLFLGGLRTQETQYF
J gene: TRBJ2-1; V gene: TRBV15; CDR3 protein: CATSRDRPISYNEQFF
J gene: TRBJ2-5; V gene: TRBV29-1; CDR3 protein: CSVEPRSSGRGETQYF
J gene: TRBJ1-2; V gene: TRBV7-9; CDR3 protein: CASSFNYGYTF
J gene: TRBJ2-1; V gene: TRBV12-3/TRBV12-4; CDR3 protein: CANSVTQSNEQFF
J gene: TRBJ2-7; V gene: TRBV19; CDR3 protein: CASSHGGGAYEQYF
J gene: TRBJ2-1; V gene: TRBV28; CDR3 protein: CASSVLTGVQAGRSYNEQFF
J gene: TRBJ2-7; V gene: TRBV29-1; CDR3 protein: CSVEEGGGTGYEQYF
J gene: TRBJ2-1; V gene: TRBV29-1; CDR3 protein: CSVSKSGMSYNEQFF
J gene: TRBJ1-4; V gene: TRBV9; CDR3 protein: CASSVGFLSQEKLFF
J gene: TRBJ2-1; V gene: TRBV4-1; CDR3 protein: CASSSTGTGGPNEQFF
J gene: TRBJ2-7; V gene: TRBV15; CDR3 protein: CATSRVPGNEQYF
J gene: TRBJ1-4; V gene: TRBV5-1; CDR3 protein: CASSLETGPGGGLFF
J gene: TRBJ2-1; V gene: TRBV20-1; CDR3 protein: CSASQLRGHEQFF
J gene: TRBJ2-3; V gene: TRBV29-1; CDR3 protein: CSVEFADTAMGTQYF
J gene: TRBJ2-3; V gene: TRBV2; CDR3 protein: CASRRFVPDTQYF
J gene: TRBJ2-3; V gene: TRBV6-5; CDR3 protein: CASSYNSGGYTDTQYF
J gene: TRBJ2-7; V gene: TRBV3-1; CDR3 protein: CASSLTIAGVGYEQYF
J gene: TRBJ2-7; V gene: TRBV3-1; CDR3 protein: CASSQAETSYEQYF
J gene: TRBJ2-1; V gene: TRBV12-3/TRBV12-4; CDR3 protein: CASSSPGLGFNEQFF
J gene: TRBJ2-4; V gene: TRBV20-1; CDR3 protein: CSAVQLAGENIQYF
J gene: TRBJ2-5; V gene: TRBV7-3; CDR3 protein: CASSLSGEETQYF
J gene: TRBJ2-4; V gene: TRBV28; CDR3 protein: CASSLYRGSKNIQYF
J gene: TRBJ1-1; V gene: TRBV9; CDR3 protein: CASSGGGYSTEAFF
J gene: TRBJ2-7; V gene: TRBV28; CDR3 protein: CASRAEGGGWFYEQYF
J gene: TRBJ1-1; V gene: TRBV29-1; CDR3 protein: CSVVGADAEAFF
J gene: TRBJ2-7; V gene: TRBV20-1; CDR3 protein: CSANNLGEQYF
J gene: TRBJ2-1; V gene: TRBV10-1; CDR3 protein: CASSSGLRSYNEQFF
J gene: TRBJ2-7; V gene: TRBV20-1; CDR3 protein: CSARDASGEDYEQYF
J gene: TRBJ1-2; V gene: TRBV6-5; CDR3 protein: CASRTGGNYGYTF
J gene: TRBJ2-7; V gene: TRBV28; CDR3 protein: CASSRPPPGQRSYEQYF
J gene: TRBJ1-5; V gene: TRBV12-3/TRBV12-4; CDR3 protein: CASSSNLGGDQPQHF
J gene: TRBJ2-3; V gene: TRBV29-1; CDR3 protein: CSADLLAADTQYF
J gene: TRBJ2-3; V gene: TRBV7-2; CDR3 protein: CASSLVTGGDTQYF
J gene: TRBJ2-3; V gene: TRBV11-3; CDR3 protein: CASSPRRGTGGPGAATQYF
J gene: TRBJ2-1; V gene: TRBV7-3; CDR3 protein: CASSFTGQEQFF
J gene: TRBJ2-7; V gene: TRBV2; CDR3 protein: CASSEASEQYF
J gene: TRBJ1-4; V gene: TRBV10-3; CDR3 protein: CAISDRGFETNEKLFF
J gene: TRBJ2-3; V gene: TRBV29-1; CDR3 protein: CSVFETSGGRDTQYF